The next 19 T cell receptor beta chains were all read from a single sample in a study of patients and donors after allogeneic stem cell transplantation. One entry per CDR3 protein, called by TCRdb with MiXCR from the RT-PCR reads. Among 87,000 or so distinct CDR3 sequences listed, 4.5% to 5% were seen once. Sequencing was performed on blood, either unsorted or a sorted T cell fraction (not recorded which). All receptors come from a human donor who was either an allogeneic HSCT recipient or a stem cell or donor lymphocyte infusion donor (not recorded which). It is not recorded whose cells these are; they may come from a transplant donor.

The J gene is TRBJ2-5, the V gene TRBV5-4; 8 bases fit TRBD1. Germline CDR1 SGHNT, CDR2 YYREEE (reference sequence). The J segment lost 4 bases and the V segment lost 4 bases, leaving 6 bases of the junction unmatched. The CDR3 extends over 14 amino acids. The CDR3 region has the DNA TGTGCCAGCAGCCCCGGACAGGGTCGAGAGACCCAGTACTTC. Translation: CASSPGQGRETQYF.

In its sample, this clonotype was seen a few times. The chain employs TRBV3-1 and TRBJ2-1; 7 bases are shared with TRBD2. V was clipped by 1 base and J by 5 bases; unmatched bases: 2. The germline V gene encodes CDR1 LGHDT and CDR2 YNNKEL (reference sequence). CDR3 length: 14 residues. DNA for the CDR3: TGTGCCAGCAGCCAAGGGCTAGCGGACAATGAGCAGTTCTTC. It specifies CASSQGLADNEQFF.

This chain connects TRBV6-1 to TRBJ2-5, with 11 bases that match TRBD2. The CDR3 runs 15 residues. Per germline, CDR1 MNHNS and CDR2 SASEGT. V was clipped by 5 bases and J by 5 bases; unmatched bases: 7. CDR3 sequence: CASSLSGGARETQYF. CDR3 sequence (DNA): TGTGCCAGCAGTCTTAGCGGGGGGGCCCGGGAGACCCAGTACTTC.

This clonotype was observed a handful of times. V usage is TRBV19 and J usage is TRBJ2-1; 7 bases are a match to TRBD2. Looked up from germline, CDR1 is LNHDA and CDR2 is SQIVND (reference sequence). This CDR3 spans 16 amino acids. V shed 4 bases and J 12 bases; nucleotides not matched to a gene: 18. The CDR3 sequence is CASSKNVASGAGWQFF. The CDR3 coding sequence is TGTGCCAGTAGTAAGAATGTGGCTAGCGGTGCTGGTTGGCAGTTCTTC.

This clonotype came up many times. This rearrangement joins TRBV20-1 to TRBJ2-5; 7 bases are shared with TRBD1. CDR3 length equals 15 residues. Germline V lookup: CDR1 DFQATT, CDR2 SNEGSKA (reference sequence). J was trimmed by 4 bases and V by 1 base; bases with no gene match: 9. The CDR3 DNA sequence: TGCAGTGCTAGAGGAGACGGGACAGTAAGAGAGACCCAGTACTTC. This translates into CSARGDGTVRETQYF.

This clonotype was seen more than once but under ten times. The chain carries TRBV7-3 and TRBJ1-1; TRBD1 aligns across 10 bases. V shed 5 bases, J shed 10 bases, and the junction held 4 bases outside the gene matches. The CDR3 runs to 12 residues. The germline CDR1 and CDR2 sequences are SGHTA and FQGTGA. CDR3 coding DNA: TGTGCCAGCAGCCCGGACAGGGGGAGAGCTTTCTTT. It is translated as CASSPDRGRAFF.

In its sample, this clonotype ranks as medium-sized (0.01 to 0.1%). The J gene is TRBJ1-1, the V gene TRBV7-9, with 7 bases matching TRBD1. Germline CDR1 reads SEHNR; CDR2 reads FQNEAQ (reference sequence). J was trimmed by 1 base and V by 5 bases; bases with no gene match: 4. The CDR3 length is 14 residues. The CDR3 protein is CASSDQGGNTEAFF. CDR3 coding DNA: TGTGCCAGCAGCGACCAGGGGGGGAACACTGAAGCTTTCTTT.

The sample holds many counts of this clonotype. The chain links TRBV28 to TRBJ2-7, with D possibly TRBD2 on 5 matching bases. Germline CDR1 reads MDHEN; CDR2 reads SYDVKM. Between the trimmed V and J ends, which lost 4 bases and 6 bases, there was a span of 25 bases. The CDR3 has 17 residues. This CDR3 reads CASSSPVTSRGRSEQYF. The DNA of the CDR3 is TGTGCCAGCAGTTCCCCGGTAACTAGTCGGGGTAGGTCCGAGCAGTACTTC.

This clonotype was observed a handful of times. The V and J genes are TRBV9 and TRBJ2-6, with TRBD2 matching 13 bases. V shed 0 bases, J shed 12 bases, and the junction held 6 bases outside the gene matches. The CDR3 is 16 residues long. The germline V gene has CDR1 SGDLS and CDR2 YYNGEE. Here the CDR3 DNA reads TGTGCCAGCAGCGTAGAACTAGCGGGAGGGAGGAGCGTCCTGACTTTC. It encodes CASSVELAGGRSVLTF. Drawing the rest from reference TRBV9 and TRBJ2-6, the complete variable domain is DSGVTQTPKHLITATGQRVTLRCSPRSGDLSVYWYQQSLDQGLQFLIQYYNGEERAKGNILERFSAQQFPDLHSELNLSSLELGDSALYFCASSVELAGGRSVLTFGAGSRLTVL.

This clonotype showed up just a few times. This chain connects TRBV11-2 to TRBJ2-7; D could derive from TRBD1 or TRBD2 (5 bases each). Germline loops: CDR1 SGHAT, CDR2 FQNNGV. The V gene lost 5 bases and the J gene lost 5 bases, with 22 bases spanning the gap. This CDR3 has 16 amino acids. CDR3 loop: CASSRQPTSLGDEQYF. In DNA, the CDR3 is TGTGCCAGCAGCCGCCAACCCACTAGTCTGGGGGACGAGCAGTACTTC.

The CDR3 DNA is TGTGCCAGCAGTTACTCTCTCGTCGGGACCCAGGGCTCACCCCTCCACTTT. This gives the protein CASSYSLVGTQGSPLHF. The V and J genes are TRBV6-5 and TRBJ1-6, with a weak D call TRBD1 (5 bases). V was cut by 0 bases and J by 10 bases, with 19 bases left in between. Germline-derived CDR1 and CDR2 are MNHEY and SVGAGI. The CDR3 extends over 17 amino acids.

At least ten counts were recorded for this clonotype. This chain connects TRBV12-3 or TRBV12-4 to TRBJ1-3; 7 positions agree with TRBD1. V lost 5 bases to trimming and J lost 2 bases; unmatched junction nucleotides: 9. CDR3 size: 16 residues. In DNA, the CDR3 is TGTGCCAGCAGTCCTTGGGACAGACCCCCTGGAAACACCATATATTTT. This sequence encodes CASSPWDRPPGNTIYF.

This clonotype was detected ten times or more. This chain uses TRBV19 with TRBJ1-3; D is unresolved. The germline V and J ends were trimmed by 6 bases and 1 base, with 7 bases remaining between them. Per germline, CDR1 LNHDA and CDR2 SQIVND (reference sequence). This CDR3 comprises 13 residues. The CDR3 loop is CASRATSGNTIYF. CDR3 in DNA: TGTGCCAGTAGGGCCACATCTGGAAACACCATATATTTT.

This clonotype is medium-sized in the sample. This chain joins TRBV2 and TRBJ2-7; 9 nucleotides line up with TRBD1. This CDR3 is 12 amino acids long. Germline CDR1 reads SNHLY; CDR2 reads FYNNEI. V trimming: 6 bases; J trimming: 12 bases; junction bases outside the gene matches: 9. CDR3 sequence: CASRGTGTGMYF. Written as DNA, the CDR3 is TGTGCCAGCAGGGGGACCGGGACAGGGATGTACTTC. Drawing the rest from reference TRBV2 and TRBJ2-7, the complete variable domain is EPEVTQTPSHQVTQMGQEVILRCVPISNHLYFYWYRQILGQKVEFLVSFYNNEISEKSEIFDDQFSVERPDGSNFTLKIRSTKLEDSAMYFCASRGTGTGMYFGPGTRLTVT.

This clonotype showed up just a few times. The CDR3 loop reads CASTPSRGIWGYTF. DNA for the CDR3: TGTGCCAGCACCCCATCGCGGGGAATCTGGGGCTACACCTTC. The genes are TRBV27 and TRBJ1-2; D is uncertain. The germline CDR1 and CDR2 sequences are MNHEY and SMNVEV (reference sequence). The CDR3 runs to 14 residues. V lost 7 bases to trimming and J lost 8 bases, with 20 bases between them.

Ten or more counts support this clonotype. The chain carries TRBV5-1 and TRBJ2-3; 9 nucleotides line up with TRBD1. The J segment lost 6 bases and the V segment lost 4 bases, leaving 6 bases of the junction unmatched. The CDR3 loop spans 14 amino acids. From germline, CDR1 is SGHRS and CDR2 YFSETQ. As DNA, the CDR3 is TGCGCCAGCAGCCCGGGACAGGGTGATGATACGCAGTATTTT. This sequence encodes CASSPGQGDDTQYF.

Comments on this clonotype: This may arise from a read error, as a much more abundant clone is one base away. In this CDR3 the conserved last residue, phenylalanine or tryptophan, is missing, so a read error is likely. The V call is TRBV6-1, the J call TRBJ1-2; TRBD1 matches 9 bases. J lost 3 bases, V lost 6 bases, and 5 bases had no gene match. Germline-derived CDR1 and CDR2 are MNHNS and SASEGT. The CDR3 totals 14 residues. The CDR3 DNA reads as TGTGCCAGCAGCCGCGGGACAGGGTACTATGGCTACACCATC. As protein: CASSRGTGYYGYTI.

This clonotype occurred a few times. This chain joins TRBV5-1 and TRBJ1-2; TRBD1 aligns across 7 bases. This CDR3 spans 16 amino acids. V was clipped by 3 bases and J by 4 bases; unmatched bases: 12. The germline V gene encodes CDR1 SGHRS and CDR2 YFSETQ. The CDR3 sequence: CASSYGTASSSYGYTF. DNA for the CDR3: TGCGCCAGCAGCTACGGGACAGCCTCTTCCTCCTATGGCTACACCTTC.

This clonotype was seen many times. This sequence joins TRBV6-1 and TRBJ1-5; 7 bases align to TRBD1. The V and J ends lost 5 bases and 5 bases, in that order; junction bases with no gene match: 6. The V gene's germline CDR1 is MNHNS and CDR2 SASEGT. CDR3 length: 14 residues. The CDR3 DNA reads as TGTGCCAGCAGTCCGCAGGGGGGCCATCAGCCCCAGCATTTT. It yields the protein CASSPQGGHQPQHF.